These T cell receptor beta chains were read from a single sample in a study of cytomegalovirus exposure and HLA in healthy donors. TCRdb's table, derived via immunoSEQ multiplex PCR, lists solely in-frame clones and lacks some. The table lists about 93,000 clones, approximately 72% of them singletons. The sample was PBMCs. The receptors come from a middle-aged woman in good health and CMV-seronegative. CDR3s include the opening cysteine and the closing phenylalanine or tryptophan. Fields, in order: clone size, CDR3 length, J gene, V gene, D gene, CDR3 protein, CDR3 DNA. A D gene is named only where the DNA matches it firmly. Some rows have no size entry. The others give once, few or many, or a class for an expanded clone.

NA,15,TRBJ2-1,TRBV7-6,NA,CASSPRDLAHNEQFF,TGTGCCAGCAGCCCCCGGGATTTAGCTCACAATGAGCAGTTCTTC
NA,15,TRBJ2-2,TRBV2,NA,CASSESVLRTGELFF,TGTGCCAGCAGTGAAAGTGTGCTGAGGACCGGGGAGCTGTTTTTT
NA,14,TRBJ2-7,TRBV9,NA,CASSGRDNSYEQYF,TGTGCCAGCAGCGGCCGGGACAACTCCTACGAGCAGTACTTC
NA,16,TRBJ2-7,TRBV4-2,TRBD1,CASSSSISDRGYEQYF,TGTGCCAGCAGCTCGAGCATCAGTGACAGGGGGTACGAGCAGTACTTC
once,12,TRBJ1-2,TRBV6-5,NA,CAVRGSHYGYTF,TGTGCCGTAAGGGGGAGTCACTATGGCTACACCTTC
once,16,TRBJ2-3,TRBV29-1,TRBD2,CSVEERLAGASDTQYF,TGCAGCGTTGAAGAAAGACTAGCGGGAGCCTCAGATACGCAGTATTTT
NA,13,TRBJ1-2,TRBV6-6,NA,CASVQNPYYGYTF,TGTGCCAGCGTCCAGAACCCCTACTATGGCTACACCTTC
NA,13,TRBJ1-1,TRBV27,NA,CASSLQGLSEAFF,TGTGCCAGCAGTTTACAGGGATTAAGTGAAGCTTTCTTT
NA,17,TRBJ2-1,TRBV19,NA,CASSIDLGRQAYNEQFF,TGTGCCAGTAGTATAGATCTAGGGAGACAGGCCTACAATGAGCAGTTCTTC
NA,15,TRBJ2-3,TRBV6-1,NA,CASSEGRPSLSAQYF,TGTGCCAGCAGTGAAGGTCGGCCCTCCCTCAGCGCGCAGTATTTT
once,15,TRBJ2-3,TRBV6-6,TRBD1,CASSYAGQGTDTQYF,TGTGCCAGCAGTTACGCGGGACAGGGGACAGATACGCAGTATTTT
NA,13,TRBJ1-5,TRBV19,NA,CASSPGGWKPQHF,TGTGCCAGTAGCCCGGGAGGGTGGAAGCCCCAGCATTTT
NA,15,TRBJ2-1,TRBV7-9,TRBD1,CASSNDRVGDNEQFF,TGTGCCAGCAGCAACGACAGGGTAGGGGACAATGAGCAGTTCTTC
NA,12,TRBJ2-1,TRBV4-2,NA,CASSSWEDEQFF,TGTGCCAGCAGCTCCTGGGAGGATGAGCAGTTCTTC
NA,14,TRBJ2-3,TRBV15,TRBD2,CATSKASGLDTQYF,TGTGCCACCAGCAAGGCTAGCGGGCTAGATACGCAGTATTTT
NA,13,TRBJ1-2,TRBV27,NA,CASSFAGTRGYTF,TGTGCCAGCAGTTTCGCGGGGACTCGTGGCTACACCTTC
NA,13,TRBJ2-5,TRBV6-1,TRBD2,CASSEGLAETQYF,TGTGCCAGCAGTGAGGGACTAGCGGAGACCCAGTACTTC
NA,15,TRBJ2-1,TRBV29-1,TRBD2,CSVETSGSSYNEQFF,TGCAGCGTTGAGACTAGCGGGAGTTCCTACAATGAGCAGTTCTTC
NA,15,TRBJ2-5,TRBV7-2,NA,CASSDGGRGQETQYF,TGTGCCAGCAGCGACGGCGGACGGGGACAAGAGACCCAGTACTTC
few,15,TRBJ2-7,TRBV6-1,TRBD1,CASLWGTGESYEQYF,TGTGCCAGCCTATGGGGGACAGGCGAATCCTACGAGCAGTACTTC
NA,16,TRBJ2-2,TRBV5-1,TRBD1,CASSQVTGGGTGELFF,TGCGCCAGCAGCCAAGTTACAGGGGGCGGCACCGGGGAGCTGTTTTTT
NA,19,TRBJ2-3,TRBV4-3,TRBD2,CASSQGGWRGLAGIDTQYF,TGCGCCAGCAGCCAAGGAGGCTGGCGGGGACTAGCGGGAATAGATACGCAGTATTTT
NA,16,TRBJ1-1,TRBV7-9,NA,CASSFGRGSLNTEAFF,TGTGCCAGCAGCTTTGGGAGGGGGAGTTTGAACACTGAAGCTTTCTTT
NA,13,TRBJ2-2,TRBV28,NA,CASSPISVEKLFF,TGTGCCAGCAGTCCCATCTCGGTGGAGAAGCTGTTTTTT
NA,15,TRBJ1-4,TRBV11-2,NA,CASSSDGATNEKLFF,TGTGCCAGCAGCTCCGACGGGGCAACTAATGAAAAACTGTTTTTT
NA,13,TRBJ2-1,TRBV9,NA,CASSDQGNNEQFF,TGTGCCAGCAGCGACCAGGGTAACAATGAGCAGTTCTTC
NA,15,TRBJ1-2,TRBV18,TRBD1,CASSPQVSRGRGYTF,TGTGCCAGCTCACCACAGGTGTCCAGGGGGCGTGGCTACACCTTC
NA,11,TRBJ1-2,TRBV30,TRBD1,CARTGMGGYTF,TGTGCAAGGACAGGGATGGGTGGCTACACCTTC
NA,14,TRBJ1-6,TRBV27,NA,CASRDFNRNSPLHF,TGTGCCAGCAGGGATTTTAACAGGAATTCACCCCTCCACTTT
NA,11,TRBJ2-5,TRBV5-4,NA,CASSFRETQYF,TGTGCCAGCAGCTTTAGAGAGACCCAGTACTTC
NA,13,TRBJ2-1,TRBV13,NA,CASSIPGGGTQFF,TGTGCCAGCAGCATCCCCGGAGGCGGGACGCAGTTCTTC
NA,14,TRBJ1-4,TRBV5-1,NA,CASSFDNSNEKLFF,TGCGCCAGCAGCTTCGACAACTCTAATGAAAAACTGTTTTTT
NA,15,TRBJ1-5,TRBV19,NA,CASTTIRRGSQPQHF,TGTGCCAGTACCACCATAAGGAGGGGCAGTCAGCCCCAGCATTTT
NA,17,TRBJ2-1,TRBV5-1,NA,CASSRLPRTESFNEQFF,TGCGCCAGCAGCCGCCTCCCACGGACAGAGAGCTTCAATGAGCAGTTCTTC
NA,15,TRBJ2-1,TRBV19,NA,CASSIGEGGITGQFF,TGTGCCAGTAGTATAGGAGAAGGCGGGATCACCGGACAGTTCTTC
few,13,TRBJ1-3,TRBV5-6,NA,CASSSSSGNTIYF,TGTGCCAGCAGCTCGAGCTCTGGAAACACCATATATTTT
NA,12,TRBJ1-1,TRBV28,TRBD1,CASRVQGFKAFF,TGTGCCAGCAGGGTACAGGGGTTCAAAGCTTTCTTT
NA,12,TRBJ1-1,TRBV7-2,TRBD1,CASSRQGVAAFF,TGTGCCAGCAGCAGACAGGGGGTGGCAGCTTTCTTT
NA,14,TRBJ1-4,TRBV5-1,TRBD1,CASSPTGENEKLFF,TGCGCCAGCAGCCCCACAGGGGAAAATGAAAAACTGTTTTTT
NA,15,TRBJ1-3,TRBV14,NA,CASSPVRGNENTIYF,TGTGCCAGCAGCCCGGTCCGGGGAAACGAAAACACCATATATTTT
once,13,TRBJ2-2,TRBV19,TRBD1,CATFRQGTGELFF,TGTGCCACCTTTAGACAGGGGACCGGGGAGCTGTTTTTT
NA,13,TRBJ2-1,TRBV29-1,NA,CSFRGLSYNEQFF,TGCAGCTTCAGGGGCTTGTCCTACAATGAGCAGTTCTTC
NA,15,TRBJ2-7,TRBV5-4,TRBD2,CASSRLGLANYEQYF,TGTGCCAGCAGCCGACTGGGACTAGCGAATTACGAGCAGTACTTC
NA,13,TRBJ2-7,TRBV28,NA,CASRETQRSEQHF,TGTGCCAGCAGGGAAACCCAACGTAGCGAGCAGCACTTC
NA,13,TRBJ1-2,TRBV27,TRBD1,CASRYQGAGGYTF,TGTGCCAGCCGCTACCAGGGGGCGGGCGGCTACACCTTC
NA,21,TRBJ2-1,TRBV6-9,TRBD2,CASSYVCWQLAGHPSYNEQFF,TGTGCCAGCAGTTATGTGTGTTGGCAGCTAGCGGGTCACCCTTCCTACAATGAGCAGTTCTTC
NA,15,TRBJ2-1,TRBV7-8,TRBD1,CASSLIATGGNEQFF,TGTGCCAGCAGCTTAATTGCGACAGGGGGCAATGAGCAGTTCTTC
NA,16,TRBJ2-1,TRBV4-2,TRBD2,CASSQWASGRAYEQFF,TGTGCCAGCAGCCAATGGGCTAGCGGGAGGGCCTATGAGCAGTTCTTC
NA,16,TRBJ2-3,TRBV30,TRBD2,CAWSGLAGLIPLTQYF,TGTGCCTGGAGCGGGCTAGCGGGGCTTATACCTCTTACGCAGTATTTT
few,15,TRBJ2-7,TRBV7-2,TRBD2,CASSARLAGGSEQYF,TGTGCCAGCAGCGCTAGACTAGCGGGAGGGAGCGAGCAGTACTTC
NA,17,TRBJ1-4,TRBV28,TRBD1,CASSRGDRERRGNKLFF,TGTGCCAGCAGTCGAGGGGACAGGGAAAGGAGGGGAAACAAACTGTTTTTT
NA,16,TRBJ2-3,TRBV7-6,TRBD2,CASSLAGLAGADTQYF,TGTGCCAGCAGCTTAGCGGGGCTAGCGGGAGCAGATACGCAGTATTTT
NA,15,TRBJ1-4,TRBV28,TRBD1,CASRPRQGFNEKLFF,TGTGCCAGCAGACCGCGACAGGGGTTCAATGAAAAACTGTTTTTT
NA,20,TRBJ2-3,TRBV28,TRBD2,CASSLWGGSGRASSSNTQYF,TGTGCCAGCAGTTTATGGGGTGGTAGCGGGAGGGCCTCATCATCGAATACGCAGTATTTT
NA,16,TRBJ2-7,TRBV7-8,NA,CASSLASTRGTYEQYF,TGTGCCAGCAGCTTAGCCTCGACTAGAGGGACCTACGAGCAGTACTTC